This section outlines one T cell receptor (beta chain) sequence together with its context. This record belongs to a study of blood T cell repertoires in COVID-19. The CDR3 covers 14 residues. CDR1 is SGHRS and CDR2 is YFSETQ in the germline V gene. V shed 0 bases, J shed 6 bases, and the junction held 1 base outside the gene matches. The data were produced by immunoSEQ multiplex PCR, yet TCRdb's version contains in-frame clones alone and is incomplete. The table includes 88,000 or so clones, about 84% detected once. Sequencing was performed on peripheral blood. The clonotype originates from a man between 60 and 70 years old with acute or convalescent COVID-19. The chain links TRBV5-1 to TRBJ2-2; TRBD1 agrees at 8 bases. The CDR3: CASSLEQGAGELFF. The CDR3 coding sequence is TGCGCCAGCAGCTTGGAACAGGGGGCCGGGGAGCTGTTTTTT.